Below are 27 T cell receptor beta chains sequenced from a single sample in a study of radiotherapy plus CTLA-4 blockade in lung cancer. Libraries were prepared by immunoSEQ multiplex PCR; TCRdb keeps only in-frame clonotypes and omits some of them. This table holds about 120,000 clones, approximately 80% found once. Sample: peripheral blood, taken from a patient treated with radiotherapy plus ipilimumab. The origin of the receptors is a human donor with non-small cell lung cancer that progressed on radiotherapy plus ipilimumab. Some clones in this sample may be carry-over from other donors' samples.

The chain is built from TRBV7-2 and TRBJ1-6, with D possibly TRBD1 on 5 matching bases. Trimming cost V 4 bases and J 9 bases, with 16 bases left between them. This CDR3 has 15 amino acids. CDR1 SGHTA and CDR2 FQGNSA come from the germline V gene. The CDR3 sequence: CASSSSGPDSSPLHF. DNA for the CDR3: TGTGCCAGCAGCTCCTCGGGACCTGACAGTTCACCCCTCCACTTT.

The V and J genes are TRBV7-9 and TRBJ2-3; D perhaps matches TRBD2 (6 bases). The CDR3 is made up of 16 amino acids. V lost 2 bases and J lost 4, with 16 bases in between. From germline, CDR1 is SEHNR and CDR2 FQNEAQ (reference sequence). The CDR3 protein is CASSLIRSSAPDTQYF. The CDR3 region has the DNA TGTGCCAGCAGCTTAATTAGGTCTAGCGCCCCAGATACGCAGTATTTT.

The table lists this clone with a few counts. Here the CDR3 reads CASSVSGALHYGYTF. The CDR3 bases are TGTGCCAGCAGTGTGTCCGGGGCCCTACACTATGGCTACACCTTC. This chain links TRBV25-1 with TRBJ1-2; maybe TRBD1 (5 bases). Germline assignment: CDR1 MGHDK and CDR2 SYGVNS. CDR3 length: 15 residues. V was trimmed by 4 bases and J by 3 bases, leaving 15 bases between them.

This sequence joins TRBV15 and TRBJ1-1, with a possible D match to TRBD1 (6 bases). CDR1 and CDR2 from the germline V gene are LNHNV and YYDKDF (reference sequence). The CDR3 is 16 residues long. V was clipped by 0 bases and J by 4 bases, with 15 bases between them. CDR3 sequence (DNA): TGTGCCACCAGCAGAGATCGCCCAGGAGGGGGCACTGAAGCTTTCTTT. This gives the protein CATSRDRPGGGTEAFF.

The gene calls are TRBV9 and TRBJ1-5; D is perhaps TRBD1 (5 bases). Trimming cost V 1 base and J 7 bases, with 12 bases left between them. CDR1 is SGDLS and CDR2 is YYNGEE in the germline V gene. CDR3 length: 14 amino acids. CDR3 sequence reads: CASSVSGAGQPQHF. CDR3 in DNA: TGTGCCAGCAGCGTAAGCGGGGCCGGGCAGCCCCAGCATTTT.

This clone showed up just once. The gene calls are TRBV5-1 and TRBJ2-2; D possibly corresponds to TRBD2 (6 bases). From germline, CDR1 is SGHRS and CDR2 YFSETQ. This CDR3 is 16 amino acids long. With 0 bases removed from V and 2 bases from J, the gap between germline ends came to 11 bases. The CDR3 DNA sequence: TGCGCCAGCAGCTTGGGTCCAGGACTAAACACCGGGGAGCTGTTTTTT. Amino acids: CASSLGPGLNTGELFF.

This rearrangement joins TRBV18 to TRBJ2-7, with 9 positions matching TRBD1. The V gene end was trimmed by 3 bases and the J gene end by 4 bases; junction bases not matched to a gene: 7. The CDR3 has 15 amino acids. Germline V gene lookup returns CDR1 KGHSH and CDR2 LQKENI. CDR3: CASSPPTGGLYEQYF. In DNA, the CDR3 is TGTGCCAGCTCACCTCCGACAGGGGGGCTATACGAGCAGTACTTC.

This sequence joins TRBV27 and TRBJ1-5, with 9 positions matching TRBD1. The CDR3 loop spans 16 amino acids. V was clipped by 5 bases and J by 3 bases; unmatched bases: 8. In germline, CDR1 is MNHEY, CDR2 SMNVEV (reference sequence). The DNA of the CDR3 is TGTGCCAGCAGTAAGGGACAGGGCCGCCCCAATCAGCCCCAGCATTTT. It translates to CASSKGQGRPNQPQHF.

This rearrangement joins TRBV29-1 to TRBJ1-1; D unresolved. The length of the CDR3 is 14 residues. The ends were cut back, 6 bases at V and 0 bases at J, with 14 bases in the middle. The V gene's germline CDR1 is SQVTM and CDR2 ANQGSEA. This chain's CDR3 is CSVWEPFLNTEAFF. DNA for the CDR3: TGCAGCGTATGGGAGCCCTTTCTGAACACTGAAGCTTTCTTT.

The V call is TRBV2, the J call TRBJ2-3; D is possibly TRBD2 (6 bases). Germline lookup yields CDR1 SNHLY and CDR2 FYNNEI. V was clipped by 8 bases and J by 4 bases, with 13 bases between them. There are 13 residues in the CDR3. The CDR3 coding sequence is TGTGCCAGCCGGCGGGACTCATCAGATACGCAGTATTTT. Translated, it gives CASRRDSSDTQYF.

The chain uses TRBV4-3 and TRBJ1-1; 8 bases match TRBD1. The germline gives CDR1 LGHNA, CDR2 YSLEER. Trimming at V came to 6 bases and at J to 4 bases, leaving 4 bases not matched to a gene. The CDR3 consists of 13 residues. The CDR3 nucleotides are TGCGCCAGCAGTCGAACAGGGGGCACTGAAGCTTTCTTT. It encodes CASSRTGGTEAFF.

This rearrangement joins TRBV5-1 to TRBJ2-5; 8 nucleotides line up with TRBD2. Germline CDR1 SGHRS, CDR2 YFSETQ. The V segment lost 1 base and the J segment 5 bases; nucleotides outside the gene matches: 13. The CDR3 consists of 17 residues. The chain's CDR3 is CASSLTRGADLGETQYF. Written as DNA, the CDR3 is TGCGCCAGCAGCTTGACGCGGGGGGCCGATCTGGGGGAGACCCAGTACTTC.

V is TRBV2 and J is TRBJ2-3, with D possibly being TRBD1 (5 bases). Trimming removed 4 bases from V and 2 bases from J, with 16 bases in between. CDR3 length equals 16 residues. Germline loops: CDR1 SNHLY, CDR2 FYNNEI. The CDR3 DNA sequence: TGTGCCAGCAGTGGGAGACAGCATCTTCACACAGATACGCAGTATTTT. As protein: CASSGRQHLHTDTQYF.

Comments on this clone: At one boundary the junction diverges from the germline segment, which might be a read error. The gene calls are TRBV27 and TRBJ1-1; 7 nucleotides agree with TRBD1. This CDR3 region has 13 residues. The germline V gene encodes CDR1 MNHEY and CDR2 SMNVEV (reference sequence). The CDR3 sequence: CASSFRQGADAFF. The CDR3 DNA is TGTGCCAGCAGTTTCCGACAGGGAGCTGATGCTTTCTTT.

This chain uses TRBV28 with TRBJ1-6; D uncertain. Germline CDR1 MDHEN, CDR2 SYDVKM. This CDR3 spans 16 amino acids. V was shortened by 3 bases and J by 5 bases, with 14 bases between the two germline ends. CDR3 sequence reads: CASSFTGSGNNSPLHF. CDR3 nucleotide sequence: TGTGCCAGCAGTTTCACCGGAAGCGGTAATAATTCACCCCTCCACTTT.

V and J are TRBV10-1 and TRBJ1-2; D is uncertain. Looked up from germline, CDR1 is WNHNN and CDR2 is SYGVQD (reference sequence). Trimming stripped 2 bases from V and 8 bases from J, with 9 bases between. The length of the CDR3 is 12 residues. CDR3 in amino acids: CASSERLGGYTF. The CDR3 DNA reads TGCGCCAGCAGTGAGCGTCTCGGGGGCTACACCTTC.

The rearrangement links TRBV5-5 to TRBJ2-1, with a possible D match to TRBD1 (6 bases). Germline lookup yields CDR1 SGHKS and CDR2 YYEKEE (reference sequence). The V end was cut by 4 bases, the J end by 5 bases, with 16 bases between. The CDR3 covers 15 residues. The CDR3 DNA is TGTGCCAGCAGCATCCAATGGAGACAGGACAATGAGCAGTTCTTC. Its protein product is CASSIQWRQDNEQFF.

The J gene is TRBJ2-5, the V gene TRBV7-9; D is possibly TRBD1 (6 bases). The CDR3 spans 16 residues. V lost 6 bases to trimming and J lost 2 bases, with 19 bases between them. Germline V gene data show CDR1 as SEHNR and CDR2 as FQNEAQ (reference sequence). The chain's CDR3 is CASSLPIRTEQETQYF. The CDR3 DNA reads TGTGCCAGCAGTCTCCCGATTCGGACAGAGCAAGAGACCCAGTACTTC. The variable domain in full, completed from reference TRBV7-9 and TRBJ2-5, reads DTGVSQNPRHKITKRGQNVTFRCDPISEHNRLYWYRQTLGQGPEFLTYFQNEAQLEKSRLLSDRFSAERPKGSFSTLEIQRTEQGDSAMYLCASSLPIRTEQETQYFGPGTRLLVL.

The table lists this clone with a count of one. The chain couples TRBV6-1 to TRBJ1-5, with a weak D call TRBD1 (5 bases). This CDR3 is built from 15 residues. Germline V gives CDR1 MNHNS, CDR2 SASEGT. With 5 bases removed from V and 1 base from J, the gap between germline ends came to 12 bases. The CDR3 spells CASSLWDLSNQPQHF. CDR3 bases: TGTGCCAGCAGTCTTTGGGACCTAAGCAATCAGCCCCAGCATTTT.

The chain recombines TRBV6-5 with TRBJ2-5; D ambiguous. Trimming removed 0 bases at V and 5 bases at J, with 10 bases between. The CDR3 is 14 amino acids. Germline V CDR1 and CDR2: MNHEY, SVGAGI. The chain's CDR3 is CASSYSSTRETQYF. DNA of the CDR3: TGTGCCAGCAGTTACTCGAGTACGCGGGAGACCCAGTACTTC.

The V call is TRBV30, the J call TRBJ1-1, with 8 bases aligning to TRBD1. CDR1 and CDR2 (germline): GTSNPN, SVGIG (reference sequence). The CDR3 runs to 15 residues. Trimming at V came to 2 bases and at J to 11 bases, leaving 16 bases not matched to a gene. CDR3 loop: CAWSSVTGGLGAAFF. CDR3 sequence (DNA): TGTGCCTGGAGTTCGGTAACAGGGGGTCTAGGTGCTGCTTTCTTT.

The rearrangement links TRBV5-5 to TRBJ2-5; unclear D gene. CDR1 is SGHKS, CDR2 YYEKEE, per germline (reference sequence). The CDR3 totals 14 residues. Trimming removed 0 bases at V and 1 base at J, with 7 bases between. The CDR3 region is CASSLVVGQETQYF. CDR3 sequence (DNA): TGTGCCAGCAGCTTGGTTGTCGGCCAAGAGACCCAGTACTTC.

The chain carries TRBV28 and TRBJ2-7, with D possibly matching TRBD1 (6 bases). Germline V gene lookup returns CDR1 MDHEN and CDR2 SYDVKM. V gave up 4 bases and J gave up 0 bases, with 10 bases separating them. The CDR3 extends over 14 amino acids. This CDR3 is CASSSTGSSYEQYF. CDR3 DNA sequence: TGTGCCAGCAGTTCAACAGGGTCCTCCTACGAGCAGTACTTC.

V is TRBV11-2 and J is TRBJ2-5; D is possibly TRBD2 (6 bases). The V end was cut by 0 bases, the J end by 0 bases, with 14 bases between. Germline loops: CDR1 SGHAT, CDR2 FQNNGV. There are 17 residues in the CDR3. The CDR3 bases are TGTGCCAGCAGCTTAGATCCGGCGGGGTGGTACCAAGAGACCCAGTACTTC. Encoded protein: CASSLDPAGWYQETQYF.

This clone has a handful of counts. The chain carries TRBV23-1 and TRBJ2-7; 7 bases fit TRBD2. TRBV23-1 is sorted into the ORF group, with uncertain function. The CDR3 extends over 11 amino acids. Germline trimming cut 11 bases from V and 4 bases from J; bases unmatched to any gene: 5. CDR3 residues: CAGGVVYEQYF. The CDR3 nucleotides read TGCGCCGGGGGGGTTGTGTACGAGCAGTACTTC.

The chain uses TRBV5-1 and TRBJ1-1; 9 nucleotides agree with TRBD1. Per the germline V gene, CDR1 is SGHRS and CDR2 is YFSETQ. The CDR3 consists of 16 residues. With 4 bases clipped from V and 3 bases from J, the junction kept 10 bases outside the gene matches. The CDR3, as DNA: TGCGCCAGCAGCCTGGACAGGGGCAGTACGCACACTGAAGCTTTCTTT. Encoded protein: CASSLDRGSTHTEAFF.

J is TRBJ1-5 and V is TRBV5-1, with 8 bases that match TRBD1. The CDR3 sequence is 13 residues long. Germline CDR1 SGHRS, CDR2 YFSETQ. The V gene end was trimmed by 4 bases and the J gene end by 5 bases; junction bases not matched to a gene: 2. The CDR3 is CASSKDRDQPQHF. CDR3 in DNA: TGCGCCAGCAGCAAGGACAGGGATCAGCCCCAGCATTTT.